Below are 19 T cell receptor beta chains sequenced from a single sample in a study of radiation and T cells in renal cell carcinoma. Time point defined: baseline pretreatment blood. This sample's treatment: 15 Gy SBRT to primary tumor, nephrectomy 4 weeks later. Assay: immunoSEQ multiplex PCR; the TCRdb copy retains only in-frame clones and omits some. The table has about 140,000 clones, over 65% seen once; the top ten hold approximately 24%. This sample comprised blood, obtained from a patient whose treatment included radiotherapy and nephrectomy. The source is a woman between 50 and 59 years old with renal cell carcinoma.

The chain employs TRBV14 and TRBJ2-5, with TRBD2 identical over 7 bases. Looked up from germline, CDR1 is SGHDN and CDR2 is FVKESK. Trimming at V came to 1 base and at J to 5 bases, leaving 1 base not matched to a gene. The CDR3 runs 13 residues. The DNA of the CDR3 is TGTGCCAGCAGCCAAGTCGGGGGGGAGACCCAGTACTTC. It codes for CASSQVGGETQYF. Using reference TRBV14 and TRBJ2-5 for the parts outside the CDR3, the full variable domain is EAGVTQFPSHSVIEKGQTVTLRCDPISGHDNLYWYRRVMGKEIKFLLHFVKESKQDESGMPNNRFLAERTGGTYSTLKVQPAELEDSGVYFCASSQVGGETQYFGPGTRLLVL.

This clone appeared a few times. V gene TRBV4-3 combines with J gene TRBJ1-2; D remains ambiguous. The CDR3 consists of 14 residues. The germline gives CDR1 LGHNA, CDR2 YSLEER. The ends were cut back, 3 bases at V and 4 bases at J, with 12 bases in the middle. The DNA of the CDR3 is TGCGCCAGCAGCCATTTCTCGTCATTCTATGGCTACACCTTC. The encoded protein is CASSHFSSFYGYTF.

The rearrangement links TRBV28 to TRBJ1-3; D not certain. The ends were cut back, 2 bases at V and 0 bases at J, with 8 bases in the middle. Germline V gene sequence: CDR1 MDHEN, CDR2 SYDVKM. The CDR3 consists of 15 residues. CDR3 in amino acids: CASSLRASSGNTIYF. CDR3 nucleotides: TGTGCCAGCAGTTTACGTGCCTCCTCTGGAAACACCATATATTTT.

V and J are TRBV28 and TRBJ1-1; D gene ambiguous. V was pared by 8 bases and J by 0 bases, with 10 bases between. The CDR3 is made up of 13 amino acids. Looked up from germline, CDR1 is MDHEN and CDR2 is SYDVKM. The DNA of the CDR3 is TGTGCCAGCCTGGGAGGGCTGAACACTGAAGCTTTCTTT. Protein sequence: CASLGGLNTEAFF.

The chain couples TRBV7-6 to TRBJ2-7, with 7 bases fitting TRBD2. V dropped 5 bases and J dropped 0; count of bases not matched to a gene: 10. The germline gives CDR1 SGHVS, CDR2 FNYEAQ. The CDR3 has 16 amino acids. The CDR3, as DNA: TGTGCCAGCAGCGCAGTCGAGCGGGGTAGCTCCTACGAGCAGTACTTC. It codes for CASSAVERGSSYEQYF.

Details on this clone: The sample carries other DNA sequences with the same CDR3. The chain has TRBV30 and TRBJ1-2; possibly TRBD1 for D (5 bases). CDR1 and CDR2 from the germline V gene are GTSNPN and SVGIG (reference sequence). This CDR3 is 13 amino acids long. Trimming left V 2 bases short and J 8 bases short, with 15 bases between. The CDR3 loop reads CAWSSGDLYGYTF. The CDR3 bases are TGTGCCTGGAGTTCTGGGGACCTCTACGGCTACACCTTC.

This clone was recorded a few times. The gene calls are TRBV10-3 and TRBJ1-4, with D possibly TRBD1 on 5 matching bases. Germline CDR1 ENHRY, CDR2 SYGVKD. The CDR3 covers 13 residues. The V end was cut by 4 bases, the J end by 8 bases, with 11 bases between. CDR3 in DNA: TGTGCCATCAGTGCGGGGCAGGGCGAAAAACTGTTTTTT. Translated, it gives CAISAGQGEKLFF.

The chain is built from TRBV7-2 and TRBJ1-2; no definite D call. V shed 1 base and J shed 7 bases, with 10 bases lying between them. This CDR3 is built from 13 residues. The germline gives CDR1 SGHTA, CDR2 FQGNSA. CDR3 protein: CASSLEWASGYTF. The CDR3 DNA sequence: TGTGCCAGCAGCTTAGAGTGGGCAAGTGGCTACACCTTC.

This chain links TRBV7-2 with TRBJ1-2, with 8 bases fitting TRBD1. Germline V gene data show CDR1 as SGHTA and CDR2 as FQGNSA. The length of the CDR3 is 14 residues. The junction had 3 bases not matched to a gene; V was cut back by 1 base and J by 5 bases. CDR3 DNA sequence: TGTGCCAGCAGCTTAGGGACAGGGACATATGGCTACACCTTC. Translated: CASSLGTGTYGYTF.

This chain links TRBV5-6 with TRBJ2-7, with 12 bases aligning to TRBD2. This CDR3 has 16 amino acids. Per germline, CDR1 SGHDT and CDR2 YYEEEE. V shed 4 bases, J shed 7 bases, and the junction held 12 bases outside the gene matches. The CDR3 reads CASSGGTSGYRGEQYF. The CDR3 nucleotides read TGTGCCAGCAGCGGCGGGACTAGCGGGTACCGGGGGGAGCAGTACTTC.

The chain employs TRBV7-2 and TRBJ1-4; D call uncertain. The V end was cut by 5 bases, the J end by 1 base, with 8 bases between. Germline V gene sequence: CDR1 SGHTA, CDR2 FQGNSA. The CDR3 consists of 14 residues. The CDR3: CASSRGRTNEKLFF. CDR3 DNA sequence: TGTGCCAGCAGCCGTGGCCGAACTAATGAAAAACTGTTTTTT.

The V call is TRBV29-1, the J call TRBJ2-3; TRBD2 might be the D (7 bases). Germline-derived CDR1 and CDR2 are SQVTM and ANQGSEA. V was cut by 0 bases and J by 5 bases, with 12 bases left in between. The CDR3 runs to 14 residues. CDR3 in DNA: TGCAGCGTTGAAGAGGGGGGGGCAAGAGATACGCAGTATTTT. It encodes CSVEEGGARDTQYF.

The chain carries TRBV21-1 and TRBJ1-1. TRBV21-1 is tagged as a pseudogene. The length of the CDR3 is 13 residues. As DNA, the CDR3 is TGTGCCAGCAGCAATTTGGCCCCGGGGACAGCTTTCTTT. Its translation is CASSNLAPGTAFF.

This clone was detected many times. Here the CDR3 DNA reads TGTGCCATCAGGACAGACGAGAACACTGAAGCTTTCTTT. Translated: CAIRTDENTEAFF. The rearrangement links TRBV10-3 to TRBJ1-1, with D perhaps TRBD1 (5 bases). V dropped 6 bases and J dropped 1 base, with 9 bases sitting between them. Germline CDR1 ENHRY, CDR2 SYGVKD. The CDR3 is 13 amino acids.

The chain has TRBV18 and TRBJ1-1, with D uncertain. CDR3 length: 14 amino acids. The germline V and J ends were trimmed by 4 bases and 2 bases, with 11 bases remaining between them. CDR1 is KGHSH, CDR2 LQKENI, per germline. The CDR3 sequence is CASSLSGLNTEAFF. For the CDR3, the DNA is TGTGCCAGCTCACTAAGCGGACTCAACACTGAAGCTTTCTTT.

This chain uses TRBV7-2 with TRBJ2-3; 8 bases align to TRBD1. Unmatched junction bases numbered 10, after V lost 0 bases and J lost 8 bases. The CDR3 runs to 16 residues. Germline V gene sequence: CDR1 SGHTA, CDR2 FQGNSA. CDR3 in DNA: TGTGCCAGCAGCTTAGCAGCTTGGCAGGGGGCCGGTACGCAGTATTTT. It translates to CASSLAAWQGAGTQYF. The entire variable domain, with the rest obtained from reference TRBV7-2 and TRBJ2-3, is as follows: GAGVSQSPSNKVTEKGKDVELRCDPISGHTALYWYRQSLGQGLEFLIYFQGNSAPDKSGLPSDRFSAERTGGSVSTLTIQRTQQEDSAVYLCASSLAAWQGAGTQYFGPGTRLTVL.

The genes are TRBV4-2 and TRBJ2-4; the match to TRBD1 covers 8 bases. Germline V CDR1 and CDR2: LGHNA, YNFKEQ. V lost 0 bases and J lost 7; bases outside the gene matches: 5. This CDR3 contains 15 residues. CDR3 DNA: TGTGCCAGCAGCCAAGAAGGACAGGGTGTCAACATTCAGTACTTC. Translated, it gives CASSQEGQGVNIQYF.

The rearrangement links TRBV10-3 to TRBJ1-3; possible D gene TRBD1, 5 bases. Germline V lookup: CDR1 ENHRY, CDR2 SYGVKD. There are 15 residues in the CDR3. V was cut by 2 bases and J by 4 bases, with 12 bases left in between. This CDR3 reads CAISEMGRVGNTIYF. In nucleotides, the CDR3 is TGTGCCATCAGTGAGATGGGACGGGTCGGAAACACCATATATTTT.

The V gene is TRBV5-4, the J gene TRBJ1-2, with a possible D match to TRBD1 (5 bases). Trimming stripped 5 bases from V and 6 bases from J, with 14 bases between. The CDR3 totals 13 residues. Germline lookup yields CDR1 SGHNT and CDR2 YYREEE (reference sequence). In DNA form, the CDR3 reads TGTGCCAGCAGTGCAGCAGGGTTTGATGGCTACACCTTC. Protein: CASSAAGFDGYTF.